Shown below are 26 T cell receptor beta chains from a single sample sequenced in a study of blood T cell repertoires in COVID-19. The method was immunoSEQ multiplex PCR; TCRdb's version includes in-frame clones alone and lacks a portion of them. The sample holds about 250,000 clones; about 91% are singletons and the top ten take under 8%. Sequenced input: peripheral blood. The receptors come from a woman in her 30s with COVID-19, enrolled during active disease.

A single count supports this clone. The chain couples TRBV4-2 to TRBJ1-1; D not certain. Germline CDR1 is LGHNA and CDR2 is YNFKEQ. This CDR3 has 15 amino acids. V was cut by 1 base and J by 3 bases, with 12 bases left in between. CDR3 DNA: TGTGCCAGCAGCCAAGTTCTTTCGGGTTACACTGAAGCTTTCTTT. Translated, it gives CASSQVLSGYTEAFF.

A word on this clone: Other nucleotide sequences from this sample produce the same CDR3. The rearrangement uses TRBV9 and TRBJ1-5; perhaps TRBD1 as D (6 bases). V was trimmed by 3 bases and J by 6 bases, leaving 13 bases between them. CDR1 is SGDLS and CDR2 is YYNGEE in the germline V gene. The CDR3 is made up of 14 amino acids. The CDR3 here is CASSGGHPGQPQHF. CDR3 in DNA: TGTGCCAGCAGCGGGGGACACCCCGGTCAGCCCCAGCATTTT.

The gene calls are TRBV19 and TRBJ2-3; 8 bases map to TRBD2. Germline values: CDR1 LNHDA, CDR2 SQIVND (reference sequence). V gave up 10 bases and J gave up 2 bases; unmatched junction bases: 14. The CDR3 runs to 16 residues. The CDR3 here is CATNPGGAEFTDTQYF. For the CDR3, the DNA is TGTGCCACCAACCCGGGGGGGGCGGAATTCACAGATACGCAGTATTTT.

The rearrangement links TRBV11-3 to TRBJ2-1, with D possibly matching TRBD1 (6 bases). Germline V gives CDR1 SGHNT, CDR2 YENEEA. V was cut by 5 bases and J by 0 bases, with 14 bases left in between. This CDR3 has 16 residues. CDR3 sequence: CASSVTQGSSYNEQFF. CDR3 nucleotides: TGTGCCAGCAGCGTAACACAGGGCAGCTCCTACAATGAGCAGTTCTTC.

This clone has just one count. V and J are TRBV7-2 and TRBJ2-3; 13 bases map to TRBD2. V shed 5 bases and J 4 bases; nucleotides not matched to a gene: 3. CDR3 length: 15 amino acids. From germline, CDR1 is SGHTA and CDR2 FQGNSA. The CDR3 coding sequence is TGTGCCAGCAGCCACGGACTAGCGGGAGCAGATACGCAGTATTTT. This codes for CASSHGLAGADTQYF. Combining the CDR3 with reference TRBV7-2 and TRBJ2-3 gives the whole variable domain GAGVSQSPSNKVTEKGKDVELRCDPISGHTALYWYRQSLGQGLEFLIYFQGNSAPDKSGLPSDRFSAERTGGSVSTLTIQRTQQEDSAVYLCASSHGLAGADTQYFGPGTRLTVL.

The rearrangement uses TRBV29-1 and TRBJ2-2, with D possibly being TRBD1 (6 bases). V was shortened by 7 bases and J by 5 bases, with 14 bases between the two germline ends. The CDR3 is made up of 13 amino acids. The germline gives CDR1 SQVTM, CDR2 ANQGSEA. The CDR3 bases are TGCAGCGCCACAGGGCCCGGGACCGGGGAGCTGTTTTTT. Translation: CSATGPGTGELFF.

The rearrangement uses TRBV4-1 and TRBJ2-2, with a weak D call TRBD2 (6 bases). The CDR3 spans 17 residues. Trimming left V 1 base short and J 2 bases short, with 14 bases between. Germline values: CDR1 MGHRA, CDR2 YSYEKL. The CDR3 sequence is CASSQGLAGPNTGELFF. The DNA for the CDR3 is TGCGCCAGCAGCCAAGGTCTTGCGGGACCCAACACCGGGGAGCTGTTTTTT.

V gene TRBV5-4 combines with J gene TRBJ1-2; D is unresolved. This CDR3 contains 14 residues. Between the trimmed V and J ends, which lost 1 base and 0 bases, there was a span of 7 bases. Germline V lookup: CDR1 SGHNT, CDR2 YYREEE (reference sequence). The CDR3 sequence: CASSLLQANYGYTF. For the CDR3, the DNA is TGTGCCAGCAGCTTGTTGCAGGCTAACTATGGCTACACCTTC.

This chain connects TRBV6-2 or TRBV6-3 to TRBJ2-1; 9 nucleotides agree with TRBD1. The germline CDR1 and CDR2 sequences are MNHEY and SVGEGT. CDR3 length equals 17 residues. V lost 2 bases to trimming and J lost 8 bases; unmatched junction nucleotides: 13. DNA of the CDR3: TGTGCCAGCAGTTACCAACCCTGGACAGGGGAGGACTATGAGCAGTTCTTC. Residues: CASSYQPWTGEDYEQFF.

This chain uses TRBV10-1 with TRBJ2-1; 7 bases fit TRBD1. The CDR3 covers 14 residues. CDR1 is WNHNN and CDR2 is SYGVQD in the germline V gene (reference sequence). J gave up 6 bases and V 3 bases, and 5 bases lay outside the gene matches. Written as DNA, the CDR3 is TGCGCCAGCAGTGACTTCGGGACAGCCAATGAGCAGTTCTTC. Amino acid sequence: CASSDFGTANEQFF.

This clone was detected once. The chain carries TRBV6-2 or TRBV6-3 and TRBJ2-5, with a tentative D call TRBD1 (6 bases). With 0 bases removed from V and 4 bases from J, the gap between germline ends came to 12 bases. The CDR3 is made up of 15 amino acids. The V gene's germline CDR1 is MNHEY and CDR2 SVGEGT. For the CDR3, the DNA is TGTGCCAGCAGTTACTCAGGGGGTGGTCTAGAGACCCAGTACTTC. It yields the protein CASSYSGGGLETQYF.

This chain connects TRBV11-3 to TRBJ2-1, with 9 bases matching TRBD2. This CDR3 region has 15 residues. With V trimmed by 5 bases and J by 7 bases, 9 bases remained unmatched. Germline V gene sequence: CDR1 SGHNT, CDR2 YENEEA. The DNA of the CDR3 is TGTGCCAGCAGCATCAGTAGCGGGAGCGGGAATGAGCAGTTCTTC. Translation: CASSISSGSGNEQFF.

This clone was picked up a small number of times. This chain connects TRBV28 to TRBJ1-2, with a possible D match to TRBD1 (5 bases). This CDR3 is 12 amino acids long. CDR1 is MDHEN and CDR2 is SYDVKM in the germline V gene. Between the trimmed V and J ends, which lost 6 bases and 8 bases, there was a span of 13 bases. CDR3 amino acids: CASSLPRQGYTF. CDR3 nucleotides: TGTGCCAGCAGCCTTCCCCGACAGGGCTACACCTTC.

J is TRBJ2-7 and V is TRBV19, with D tentatively TRBD2 (6 bases). CDR1 and CDR2 from the germline V gene are LNHDA and SQIVND (reference sequence). The V gene lost 8 bases and the J gene lost 3 bases, with 20 bases spanning the gap. The CDR3 runs to 15 residues. For the CDR3, the DNA is TGTGCCAGTCGACTCCGGGACTCCAACGTCTACGAGCAGTACTTC. The encoded protein is CASRLRDSNVYEQYF.

This chain connects TRBV9 to TRBJ2-5; D is perhaps TRBD2 (5 bases). The CDR3 totals 13 residues. V was cut by 0 bases and J by 5 bases, with 8 bases left in between. Germline CDR1 is SGDLS and CDR2 is YYNGEE. The CDR3 coding sequence is TGTGCCAGCAGCGTAGGAGGGTGGGAGACCCAGTACTTC. It translates to CASSVGGWETQYF.

The chain has TRBV19 and TRBJ1-3; D gene ambiguous. This CDR3 contains 14 residues. V was cut by 5 bases and J by 0 bases, with 8 bases left in between. Germline V CDR1 and CDR2: LNHDA, SQIVND (reference sequence). The CDR3 here is CASSSGSSGNTIYF. CDR3 in DNA: TGTGCCAGTAGTTCAGGATCCTCTGGAAACACCATATATTTT.

V is TRBV9 and J is TRBJ2-5, with 8 bases that match TRBD1. Germline V gene sequence: CDR1 SGDLS, CDR2 YYNGEE. The CDR3 runs 15 residues. The V gene end was trimmed by 4 bases and the J gene end by 4 bases; junction bases not matched to a gene: 9. The CDR3: CASSPEDRGGETQYF. In nucleotides, the CDR3 is TGTGCCAGCAGCCCCGAAGACAGGGGAGGAGAGACCCAGTACTTC.

This clone was counted once. The rearrangement joins TRBV27 to TRBJ2-2; 7 positions agree with TRBD1. The CDR3 length is 14 residues. The germline V gene encodes CDR1 MNHEY and CDR2 SMNVEV (reference sequence). After removal of 6 bases from V and 5 bases from J, the junction contained 6 bases not matched to a gene. The CDR3 spells CASRHTQGTGELFF. The CDR3 DNA reads as TGTGCCAGCAGGCACACACAGGGGACCGGGGAGCTGTTTTTT.

The chain is built from TRBV10-1 and TRBJ2-1, with 9 nucleotides matching TRBD2. This CDR3 contains 14 residues. Germline V lookup: CDR1 WNHNN, CDR2 SYGVQD (reference sequence). Trimming cost V 0 bases and J 14 bases; bases outside gene matches: 8. The CDR3 reads CASSESGSGGSKFF. The CDR3 nucleotides read TGCGCCAGCAGTGAGTCCGGAAGCGGGGGGTCTAAGTTCTTC.

The chain recombines TRBV7-2 with TRBJ2-5, with 10 bases aligning to TRBD1. The CDR3 has 18 residues. With 1 base clipped from V and 4 bases from J, the junction kept 12 bases outside the gene matches. Germline CDR1 is SGHTA and CDR2 is FQGNSA. CDR3 residues: CASSLDEDRGRFRETQYF. DNA for the CDR3: TGTGCCAGCAGCTTAGACGAAGACAGGGGGCGTTTCAGAGAGACCCAGTACTTC.

This chain joins TRBV11-3 and TRBJ1-1; TRBD1 agrees at 10 bases. The CDR3 extends over 15 amino acids. Germline CDR1 SGHNT, CDR2 YENEEA. V shed 5 bases and J 1 base; nucleotides not matched to a gene: 4. The CDR3 is CASSARQGANTEAFF. The CDR3 DNA reads as TGTGCCAGCAGCGCGAGACAGGGGGCGAACACTGAAGCTTTCTTT.

This clone turned up a few times. V usage is TRBV4-3 and J usage is TRBJ1-3; TRBD1 matches at 8 bases. This CDR3 comprises 15 residues. Germline values: CDR1 LGHNA, CDR2 YSLEER. Unmatched junction bases numbered 3, after V lost 1 base and J lost 4 bases. The CDR3 spells CASSQGTGNGNTIYF. CDR3 nucleotide sequence: TGCGCCAGCAGCCAAGGGACAGGGAACGGAAACACCATATATTTT.

J is TRBJ2-5 and V is TRBV24-1, with TRBD2 matching 10 bases. The CDR3 is made up of 15 amino acids. From germline, CDR1 is KGHDR and CDR2 SFDVKD. The V and J ends lost 0 bases and 4 bases, in that order; junction bases with no gene match: 1. The CDR3 sequence: CATSDLASGRETQYF. CDR3 DNA sequence: TGTGCCACCAGTGATTTGGCTAGCGGGAGAGAGACCCAGTACTTC.

The DNA of the CDR3 is TGTGCCACTGAAGACTCCCACTCAGGGCGTCAGACTGAAGCTTTCTTT. This sequence encodes CATEDSHSGRQTEAFF. This chain joins TRBV10-3 and TRBJ1-1; the D gene is possibly TRBD1 (5 bases). V was shortened by 10 bases and J by 5 bases, with 26 bases between the two germline ends. Germline V lookup: CDR1 ENHRY, CDR2 SYGVKD. CDR3 length: 16 amino acids.

This chain uses TRBV4-2 with TRBJ2-1; 12 bases map to TRBD2. V lost 0 bases to trimming and J lost 6 bases; unmatched junction nucleotides: 3. CDR3 length: 16 residues. Germline V gene sequence: CDR1 LGHNA, CDR2 YNFKEQ. CDR3 sequence reads: CASSQETSGSLNEQFF. CDR3 sequence (DNA): TGTGCCAGCAGCCAAGAGACTAGCGGGAGTCTCAATGAGCAGTTCTTC.

This sequence joins TRBV2 and TRBJ1-2; D unclear. Trimming removed 6 bases at V and 4 bases at J, with 12 bases between. This CDR3 contains 13 residues. Germline CDR1 reads SNHLY; CDR2 reads FYNNEI. CDR3 DNA: TGTGCCAGCAGGGAGGGCTTTGGCTATGGCTACACCTTC. Residues: CASREGFGYGYTF.